Detailed here is one TCR beta chain. The target antigen is unknown. This record belongs to a study of T cells expressing NK-cell markers. About the research overall: Eight donors were sequenced, seven testing HCMV-seropositive and one testing seronegative. Findings and caveats of the study: Dominant NKG2C+ clonotype frequencies of roughly 1.0-7.0% of CD8+ T cells were measured in several donors. Among a handful of donors, these clonotypes also ranked first in the CD3+CD56-NKG2C+ fraction.

CDR1 DFQATT and CDR2 SNEGSKA come from the germline V gene (reference sequence). The CDR3 runs 13 residues. TCRdb reprocessed the 5' RACE reads, with one entry per CDR3 protein and no DNA. Seen in this sample are under 600,000 distinct CDR3 sequences; the ten most common clones hold 1.4%. The sample was blood T cells: a sorted CD56 or NKG2C T cell subset, CD4+ or CD8+ T cells, or bulk PBMC T cells (not recorded which). The receptor's source is a woman in her fifties or sixties in good health. The chain recombines TRBV20-1 with TRBJ1-2; TCRdb's D gene call, TRBD1, goes unchecked for lack of DNA. The chain's CDR3 is CSAPWGANYGYTF.